This T cell receptor beta chain was documented in a study of shared clonotypes between healthy human individuals. Whole-study context: Per donor, CD8 memory used one plate, CD8 naive used two, CD4 memory used three and CD4 naive used three.

Study-wide results and limits: Naive subsets generally exceeded memory subsets in estimated richness.

Details on this clone: Its antigen remains unidentified.

CD45RO-negative, CCR7-positively selected cells formed the naive CD8 fraction, excluding terminally differentiated effector memory CD45RA+ cells. Those who donated were healthy HIV-negative adults, with no recent acute infections or vaccinations reported. From germline, CDR1 is LNHNV and CDR2 YYDKDF (reference sequence). The length of the CDR3 is 15 residues. V lost 2 bases and J 7 bases, leaving 15 bases between the germline ends. In the source study's methods: ImmunoSEQ output held junction-only sequences without quality scores, so filtering differed. The data were produced by immunoSEQ multiplex PCR, yet TCRdb's version contains in-frame clones alone and is incomplete. V, J and clone size were drawn from that table, and D and trimming were deduced from the DNA. Here the sample spans about 2.1 million clones, just over 90% being singletons.

Material: naive CD8+ T cells from PBMCs. The receptor was derived from a man between 18 and 29 years old in good health. Some clones in this sample may be carry-over from other donors' samples. V gene TRBV15 combines with J gene TRBJ2-1, with a tentative D call TRBD2 (6 bases). The CDR3 sequence is CATSRFREKRNEQFF. The CDR3 DNA sequence: TGTGCCACCAGCAGATTCCGGGAGAAGAGGAATGAGCAGTTCTTC.